One T cell receptor beta chain is described in this entry. Its specificity is unknown. Donors, without exception, were Caucasian adults residing in Nashville, Tennessee. Splitting the CD4+ cells yielded a CD45RA+ naive subset and a CD45RA-negative memory subset. CDR3 length: 16 residues. V lost 6 bases to trimming and J lost 10 bases, with 24 bases between them. Germline loops: CDR1 KGHSH, CDR2 LQKENI. This sample is part of a study of shared clonotypes between healthy human individuals. Study conclusions and caveats: An expected dependence of interdonor clonotype sharing on sequencing depth was noted. In having few donors, the study represented limited genetic and exposure-history diversity.

Clones were read by immunoSEQ multiplex PCR, and TCRdb kept only the in-frame ones, dropping some. The profile covers roughly 2,500,000 clones, with 80% to 95% appearing a single time and 0.36% taken by the ten largest. Sequencing was carried out using naive CD4+ T cells from PBMCs. Specified subset: CD45RA+ positively selected. This sequence joins TRBV18 and TRBJ1-4; no definite D call. This receptor was obtained from a man younger than 35 in good health. Some clones in this sample may be carry-over from other donors' samples. CDR3 coding DNA: TGTGCCAGCTCCCGATCGGACCCTAACCCGCTTGGAAAACTGTTTTTT. Protein product: CASSRSDPNPLGKLFF.